The clone carrying this TCR beta chain was counted between two and nine times. Trimming took off 1 base at V and 0 bases at J, with 7 bases between the two ends. CDR1 is LGHDT, CDR2 YNNKEL, per germline (reference sequence). The CDR3 sequence is 14 residues long. Sequencing of TCR beta, carried out with a high-throughput approach, was applied to CD8+ and CD4+ T cells from the blood. TEMRA cells were FACS-enriched, and CD8+ and CD4+ T cells were isolated negatively. Reverse transcription of about 0.45 to 1 ug RNA was carried out with random hexamers. A multiplex approach, immunoSEQ multiplex PCR, amplified TCR beta CDR3 across 54 Vbeta and 13 Jbeta. MiXCR, applied by TCRdb to the immunoSEQ multiplex PCR reads, yields one record per CDR3 protein. The table lists some 300,000 distinct CDR3 sequences, around 89% of them singletons. The data are from a study of CD8 T cells in Susac syndrome.

The chain carries TRBV3-1 and TRBJ2-7, with a weak D call TRBD2 (6 bases). Source material: CD8+ T cells from PBMCs. The origin of this receptor is a human donor with multiple sclerosis. CDR3 sequence (DNA): TGTGCCAGCAGCCAAGGTAGCGGCTCCTACGAGCAGTACTTC. Translation: CASSQGSGSYEQYF.